This entry lists 8 T cell receptor beta chains sequenced from one sample in a study of blood T cell repertoires in COVID-19. The assay was immunoSEQ multiplex PCR, and TCRdb's table has in-frame clones only and misses some. Here the sample spans 120,000 or so clones, more than 75% being singletons. The material sequenced was peripheral blood. The receptors shown here come from a human donor in a cohort sampled during active COVID-19.

The chain links TRBV5-1 to TRBJ2-3; 8 positions agree with TRBD1. Germline trimming cut 0 bases from V and 0 bases from J; bases unmatched to any gene: 3. Looked up from germline, CDR1 is SGHRS and CDR2 is YFSETQ. This CDR3 comprises 16 residues. CDR3 sequence reads: CASSLVGQASTDTQYF. Written as DNA, the CDR3 is TGCGCCAGCAGCTTGGTGGGACAGGCTAGCACAGATACGCAGTATTTT.

J is TRBJ1-4 and V is TRBV5-1; TRBD1 matches at 8 bases. The CDR3 loop spans 17 amino acids. J lost 3 bases, V lost 0 bases, and 7 bases had no gene match. CDR1 is SGHRS and CDR2 is YFSETQ in the germline V gene. CDR3 in DNA: TGCGCCAGCAGCTTGGTGGGGCAGGGGGCGCCTAATGAAAAACTGTTTTTT. It yields the protein CASSLVGQGAPNEKLFF.

This clone was picked up a small number of times. The CDR3 DNA follows: TGTGCCAGCAGCCAAACGACAGGAAACAATCAGCCCCAGCATTTT. The encoded protein is CASSQTTGNNQPQHF. This chain joins TRBV4-2 and TRBJ1-5; a weak D match, TRBD1 (6 bases). V lost 2 bases and J lost 3, with 11 bases in between. CDR1 LGHNA and CDR2 YNFKEQ come from the germline V gene. The CDR3 has 15 residues.

The CDR3 spells CASQNRVRNQPQHF. The CDR3 coding sequence is TGTGCCAGCCAAAACAGGGTTCGCAATCAGCCCCAGCATTTT. V usage is TRBV6-5 and J usage is TRBJ1-5; tentatively, D is TRBD1 (6 bases). Trimming shortened V by 8 bases and J by 2 bases, and 13 bases separated the two germline ends. Germline-derived CDR1 and CDR2 are MNHEY and SVGAGI. This CDR3 contains 14 residues.

The chain combines TRBV6-2 or TRBV6-3 with TRBJ1-1; D possibly corresponds to TRBD1 (5 bases). V was clipped by 2 bases and J by 4 bases, with 14 bases between them. CDR1 is MNHEY, CDR2 SVGEGT, per germline. This CDR3 comprises 15 residues. CDR3 DNA sequence: TGTGCCAGCAGTTACGTGGGGGGAGGGAGCACTGAAGCTTTCTTT. Its translation is CASSYVGGGSTEAFF.

J is TRBJ2-7 and V is TRBV6-2 or TRBV6-3; D is possibly TRBD2 (6 bases). The CDR3 totals 14 residues. V lost 4 bases, J lost 7 bases, and 17 bases lay in between. The germline CDR1 and CDR2 sequences are MNHEY and SVGEGT. CDR3 nucleotides: TGTGCCAGCAGTTGGGGAGGAGGGGCTGGGGAGCAGTACTTC. Its protein product is CASSWGGGAGEQYF.

This clone was seen just once. The chain has TRBV6-5 and TRBJ2-2, with TRBD1 matching 8 bases. CDR3 length equals 15 residues. CDR1 and CDR2 from the germline V gene are MNHEY and SVGAGI. V shed 6 bases, J shed 1 base, and the junction held 4 bases outside the gene matches. CDR3 nucleotides: TGTGCCAGCAGGGGACAGGATTTGAACACCGGGGAGCTGTTTTTT. Its translation: CASRGQDLNTGELFF.

The chain couples TRBV7-6 to TRBJ2-3; no clear D gene. Between the trimmed V and J ends, which lost 0 bases and 0 bases, there was a span of 10 bases. The CDR3 loop spans 16 amino acids. CDR1 and CDR2 (germline): SGHVS, FNYEAQ. For the CDR3, the DNA is TGTGCCAGCAGCTTAGCGGGCAGATCTAGCACAGATACGCAGTATTTT. Translated, it gives CASSLAGRSSTDTQYF.